One and the same sample provided the 22 T cell receptor beta chains below, sequenced in a study of T cells after yellow fever vaccination. Via MiXCR, TCRdb re-called the 5' RACE reads, giving one row per CDR3 protein. The sample gives 120,000 to 150,000 distinct CDR3 sequences, 6.5% to 8.5% of which show up once; approximately 0.67% is in the top ten. Sequencing was performed on CD4+ T cells sorted from PBMCs, taken 5 days after the yellow fever booster vaccination. These receptors were collected from a man between 25 and 39 years old who received the YFV17D yellow fever vaccine.

Remarks on this clonotype: A read error is possible here, since a much larger clone lies one base away. This chain links TRBV6-1 with TRBJ2-5; a weak D match, TRBD2 (5 bases). Germline assignment: CDR1 MNHNS and CDR2 SASEGT. This CDR3 comprises 13 residues. In DNA form, the CDR3 reads TGTGTCAGCAGTGAAGCGGTTGGAGAGACCCAGTACTTC. Translating it yields CVSSEAVGETQYF.

The chain carries TRBV7-2 and TRBJ2-2; D uncertain. Germline V CDR1 and CDR2: SGHTA, FQGNSA. V gave up 1 base and J gave up 9 bases, with 6 bases separating them. The CDR3 extends over 12 amino acids. The CDR3, as DNA: TGTGCCAGCAGCTTAGTGGTGCGGGAGCTGTTTTTT. Protein sequence: CASSLVVRELFF.

V usage is TRBV5-5 and J usage is TRBJ2-7; 9 bases line up with TRBD2. This CDR3 is built from 15 residues. Per germline, CDR1 SGHKS and CDR2 YYEKEE (reference sequence). V shed 4 bases, J shed 0 bases, and the junction held 5 bases outside the gene matches. CDR3 sequence reads: CASSHRLADSYEQYF. CDR3 nucleotides: TGTGCCAGCAGCCACAGACTAGCGGACTCCTACGAGCAGTACTTC.

This clonotype came up many times. The chain employs TRBV6-2 or TRBV6-3 and TRBJ2-7, with D perhaps matching TRBD1 or TRBD2 (5 bases each). The V end was cut by 6 bases, the J end by 7 bases, with 19 bases between. Germline-derived CDR1 and CDR2 are MNHEY and SVGEGT. The CDR3 covers 14 residues. The CDR3 sequence: CASSPGTASSEQYF. The CDR3 DNA is TGTGCCAGCAGCCCCGGGACGGCTAGCTCGGAGCAGTACTTC.

At least ten counts were recorded for this clonotype. The chain recombines TRBV6-1 with TRBJ2-1; 10 bases align to TRBD2. V lost 5 bases, J lost 5 bases, and 3 bases stayed unmatched. In germline, CDR1 is MNHNS, CDR2 SASEGT. The CDR3 totals 14 residues. CDR3 nucleotide sequence: TGTGCCAGCAGTCGACTAGCGGGCAACAATGAGCAGTTCTTC. Its translation is CASSRLAGNNEQFF.

At least ten counts were recorded for this clonotype. This chain uses TRBV29-1 with TRBJ2-7; 7 bases are a match to TRBD2. Germline V CDR1 and CDR2: SQVTM, ANQGSEA. Trimming took 6 bases from V and 6 from J; bases not matched to a gene: 14. This CDR3 is built from 14 residues. This CDR3 reads CSVGIAGRGGEQYF. The DNA of the CDR3 is TGCAGCGTAGGAATAGCGGGCCGCGGGGGCGAGCAGTACTTC.

This clonotype was seen repeatedly, ten times or more. This chain connects TRBV7-9 to TRBJ2-4; a weak D match, TRBD1 (5 bases). V was trimmed by 5 bases and J by 6 bases, leaving 14 bases between them. The CDR3 loop spans 14 amino acids. Per the germline V gene, CDR1 is SEHNR and CDR2 is FQNEAQ (reference sequence). The CDR3 loop reads CASSDSLQGNIQYF. As DNA, the CDR3 is TGTGCCAGCAGCGACAGTTTACAAGGAAACATTCAGTACTTC.

The sample holds many counts of this clonotype. V is TRBV20-1 and J is TRBJ2-7; 11 nucleotides line up with TRBD2. The CDR3 has 17 residues. The J segment lost 5 bases and the V segment lost 3 bases, leaving 15 bases of the junction unmatched. Germline V CDR1 and CDR2: DFQATT, SNEGSKA (reference sequence). This CDR3 is CSASILAGAQGVHEQYF. The CDR3 nucleotides are TGCAGTGCTAGTATACTAGCGGGAGCCCAGGGCGTACACGAGCAGTACTTC.

This clonotype was detected ten times or more. The J gene is TRBJ2-5, the V gene TRBV5-1; TRBD2 matches at 9 bases. V trimming: 3 bases; J trimming: 5 bases; junction bases outside the gene matches: 8. Germline CDR1 reads SGHRS; CDR2 reads YFSETQ. This CDR3 contains 15 residues. The CDR3 loop is CASSSRAGGSETQYF. Written as DNA, the CDR3 is TGCGCCAGCAGCTCCCGGGCGGGGGGGTCCGAGACCCAGTACTTC.

This sequence joins TRBV23-1 and TRBJ2-1; D is unclear. TRBV23-1 is noted as an ORF with a role that remains uncertain. The ends were cut back, 2 bases at V and 5 bases at J, with 13 bases in the middle. The CDR3 consists of 15 residues. CDR3 DNA: TGCGCCAGCAGTCAAGAGCGCTACTTTAACAATGAGCAGTTCTTC. This gives the protein CASSQERYFNNEQFF.

This clonotype was detected ten times or more. The V and J genes are TRBV18 and TRBJ2-3; D is perhaps TRBD1 (6 bases). There are 14 residues in the CDR3. With 3 bases removed from V and 4 bases from J, the gap between germline ends came to 11 bases. Germline CDR1 KGHSH, CDR2 LQKENI. The CDR3 DNA sequence: TGTGCCAGCTCACCTCAGGGGCCCCCAGATACGCAGTATTTT. Its translation: CASSPQGPPDTQYF.

This clonotype has at least ten counts. This chain links TRBV5-1 with TRBJ2-1; D unclear. The CDR3 extends over 12 amino acids. Germline values: CDR1 SGHRS, CDR2 YFSETQ. The V and J ends lost 1 base and 7 bases respectively, with 6 bases between them. CDR3 sequence reads: CASSLWGNEQFF. DNA for the CDR3: TGCGCCAGCAGCTTGTGGGGTAATGAGCAGTTCTTC.

This clonotype was observed many times. The gene calls are TRBV20-1 and TRBJ2-2; TRBD1 aligns across 8 bases. J lost 7 bases, V lost 5 bases, and 12 bases had no gene match. Germline loops: CDR1 DFQATT, CDR2 SNEGSKA (reference sequence). The CDR3 has 15 amino acids. CDR3 nucleotides: TGCAGTGCTCTGTCCGGGCAGGGGGCTGGCGGGGAGCTGTTTTTT. It encodes CSALSGQGAGGELFF.

Only a few counts were recorded for this clonotype. V gene TRBV11-2 combines with J gene TRBJ2-7; no clear D gene. Germline lookup yields CDR1 SGHAT and CDR2 FQNNGV. There are 14 residues in the CDR3. V was shortened by 1 base and J by 1 base, with 8 bases between the two germline ends. The DNA for the CDR3 is TGTGCCAGCAGCTTAGGGGCCAGGTCCTACGAGCAGTACTTC. Its protein is CASSLGARSYEQYF.

This clonotype was counted many times. This chain uses TRBV7-7 with TRBJ1-1; D gene ambiguous. The CDR3 spans 13 residues. The germline V and J ends were trimmed by 1 base and 4 bases, with 7 bases remaining between them. CDR1 is SSHAT, CDR2 FNYEAQ, per germline (reference sequence). CDR3 residues: CASSLERFTEAFF. The CDR3 nucleotides are TGTGCCAGCAGCTTAGAACGCTTCACTGAAGCTTTCTTT.

This clonotype has ten or more counts. The chain uses TRBV12-3 or TRBV12-4 and TRBJ2-3; D might be TRBD2 (5 bases). The ends were cut back, 6 bases at V and 2 bases at J, with 9 bases in the middle. CDR3 size: 13 residues. The CDR3 region is CASRPTITDTQYF. The CDR3, as DNA: TGTGCCAGCAGACCGACTATCACAGATACGCAGTATTTT.

This clonotype was seen repeatedly, ten times or more. This chain joins TRBV3-1 and TRBJ2-5; D gene uncertain. The CDR3 is 12 residues long. Germline assignment: CDR1 LGHDT and CDR2 YNNKEL (reference sequence). Trimming took 4 bases from V and 4 from J, leaving 7 bases between them. In DNA form, the CDR3 reads TGTGCCAGCAGCCCAGGATTAGAGACCCAGTACTTC. It is translated as CASSPGLETQYF.

This chain links TRBV12-3 or TRBV12-4 with TRBJ2-1; 11 nucleotides agree with TRBD2. The CDR3 contains 15 residues. J was trimmed by 7 bases and V by 5 bases; bases with no gene match: 7. As DNA, the CDR3 is TGTGCCAGCAGTCCCCGCGGACTAGCGGGTAATGAGCAGTTCTTC. Its translation is CASSPRGLAGNEQFF.

This clonotype was seen at least ten times. The chain links TRBV7-9 to TRBJ1-2; D is undetermined. The V and J ends lost 1 base and 8 bases respectively, with 5 bases between them. Germline CDR1 is SEHNR and CDR2 is FQNEAQ (reference sequence). The CDR3 is made up of 11 amino acids. CDR3 sequence reads: CASSLVGGYTF. The CDR3 nucleotides read TGTGCCAGCAGCTTAGTTGGAGGCTACACCTTC.

This clonotype was counted ten times or more. V and J are TRBV10-3 and TRBJ2-5, with a possible D match to TRBD2 (6 bases). In germline, CDR1 is ENHRY, CDR2 SYGVKD. Trimming cost V 0 bases and J 10 bases, with 15 bases left between them. This CDR3 contains 14 residues. CDR3 coding DNA: TGTGCCATCAGTGAGTCCGCGGGACCAGGTGGCCAGTACTTC. Residues: CAISESAGPGGQYF.

This clonotype was observed a handful of times. The rearrangement joins TRBV12-3 or TRBV12-4 to TRBJ1-4; D might be TRBD1 (5 bases). The length of the CDR3 is 15 residues. Trimming cost V 3 bases and J 7 bases, with 15 bases left between them. CDR3 nucleotides: TGTGCCAGCAGTTTTTTGGGCAGGGATAGTGAAAAACTGTTTTTT. Translated, it gives CASSFLGRDSEKLFF.

The table lists this clonotype with many counts. The chain couples TRBV7-2 to TRBJ2-2; TRBD2 might be the D (5 bases). Germline V gene lookup returns CDR1 SGHTA and CDR2 FQGNSA. There are 14 residues in the CDR3. V lost 8 bases to trimming and J lost 1 base, with 11 bases between them. The CDR3 DNA is TGTGCCAGCGAGGGCATTGGGAACACCGGGGAGCTGTTTTTT. This gives the protein CASEGIGNTGELFF. The whole variable domain, remainder taken from reference TRBV7-2 and TRBJ2-2, is GAGVSQSPSNKVTEKGKDVELRCDPISGHTALYWYRQSLGQGLEFLIYFQGNSAPDKSGLPSDRFSAERTGGSVSTLTIQRTQQEDSAVYLCASEGIGNTGELFFGEGSRLTVL.